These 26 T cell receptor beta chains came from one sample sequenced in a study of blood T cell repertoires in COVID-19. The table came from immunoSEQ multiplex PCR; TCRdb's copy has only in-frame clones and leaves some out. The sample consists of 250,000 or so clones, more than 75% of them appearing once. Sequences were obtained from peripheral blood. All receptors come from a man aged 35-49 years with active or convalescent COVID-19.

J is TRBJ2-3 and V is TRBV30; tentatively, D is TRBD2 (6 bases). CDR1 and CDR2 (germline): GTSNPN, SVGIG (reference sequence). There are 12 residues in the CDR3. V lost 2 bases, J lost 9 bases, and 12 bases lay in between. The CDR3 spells CAWSFGGPTQYF. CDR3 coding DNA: TGTGCCTGGAGTTTCGGGGGTCCAACGCAGTATTTT.

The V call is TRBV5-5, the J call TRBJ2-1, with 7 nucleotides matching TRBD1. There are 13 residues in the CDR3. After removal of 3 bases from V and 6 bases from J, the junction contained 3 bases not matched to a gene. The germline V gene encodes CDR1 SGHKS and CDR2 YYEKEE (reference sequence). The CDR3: CASSWGTVNEQFF. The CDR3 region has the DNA TGTGCCAGCAGCTGGGGGACAGTCAATGAGCAGTTCTTC.

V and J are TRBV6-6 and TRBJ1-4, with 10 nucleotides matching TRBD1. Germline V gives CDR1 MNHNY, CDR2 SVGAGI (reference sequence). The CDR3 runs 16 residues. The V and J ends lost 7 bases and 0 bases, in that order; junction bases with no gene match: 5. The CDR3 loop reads CASTLGQGATNEKLFF. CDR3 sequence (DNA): TGTGCCAGCACCCTCGGACAGGGGGCAACTAATGAAAAACTGTTTTTT.

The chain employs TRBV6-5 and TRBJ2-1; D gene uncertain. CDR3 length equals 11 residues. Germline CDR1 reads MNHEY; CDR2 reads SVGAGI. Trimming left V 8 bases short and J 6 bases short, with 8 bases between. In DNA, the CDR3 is TGTGCCAGCCAAAACGGCAATGAGCAGTTCTTC. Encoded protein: CASQNGNEQFF.

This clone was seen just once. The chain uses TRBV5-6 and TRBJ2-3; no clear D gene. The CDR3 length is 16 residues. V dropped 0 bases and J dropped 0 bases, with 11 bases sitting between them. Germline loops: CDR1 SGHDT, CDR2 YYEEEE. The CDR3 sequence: CASSLEQELSTDTQYF. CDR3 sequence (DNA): TGTGCCAGCAGCTTGGAGCAAGAGCTCAGCACAGATACGCAGTATTTT.

The DNA of the CDR3 is TGTGCCAGCAGCTCATGGCAGAACACTGAAGCTTTCTTT. Translation: CASSSWQNTEAFF. The chain employs TRBV7-3 and TRBJ1-1, with no clear D. The CDR3 is made up of 13 amino acids. The V end lost 4 bases, the J end lost 1 base, and 7 bases lay between the germline ends. Germline values: CDR1 SGHTA, CDR2 FQGTGA.

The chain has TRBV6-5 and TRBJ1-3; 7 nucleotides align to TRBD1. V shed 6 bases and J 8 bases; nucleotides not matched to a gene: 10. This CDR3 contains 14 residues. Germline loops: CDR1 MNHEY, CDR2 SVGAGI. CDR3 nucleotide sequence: TGTGCCAGCAGGTTTCGGACAGGAGGGGACACCATATATTTT. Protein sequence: CASRFRTGGDTIYF.

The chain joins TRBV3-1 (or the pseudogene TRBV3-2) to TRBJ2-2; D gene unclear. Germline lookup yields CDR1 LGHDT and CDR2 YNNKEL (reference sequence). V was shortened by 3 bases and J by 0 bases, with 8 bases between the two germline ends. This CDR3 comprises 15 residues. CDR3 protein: CASSHAESNTGELFF. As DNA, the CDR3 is TGTGCCAGCAGCCACGCGGAGTCGAACACCGGGGAGCTGTTTTTT.

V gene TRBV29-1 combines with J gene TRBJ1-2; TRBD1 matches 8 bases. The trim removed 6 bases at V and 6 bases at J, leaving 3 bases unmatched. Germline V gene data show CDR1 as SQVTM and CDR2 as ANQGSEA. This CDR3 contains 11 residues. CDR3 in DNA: TGCAGCGTAGACAGGGGAGATGGCTACACCTTC. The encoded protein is CSVDRGDGYTF. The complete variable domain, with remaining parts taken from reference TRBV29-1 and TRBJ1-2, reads SAVISQKPSRDICQRGTSLTIQCQVDSQVTMMFWYRQQPGQSLTLIATANQGSEATYESGFVIDKFPISRPNLTFSTLTVSNMSPEDSSIYLCSVDRGDGYTFGSGTRLTVV.

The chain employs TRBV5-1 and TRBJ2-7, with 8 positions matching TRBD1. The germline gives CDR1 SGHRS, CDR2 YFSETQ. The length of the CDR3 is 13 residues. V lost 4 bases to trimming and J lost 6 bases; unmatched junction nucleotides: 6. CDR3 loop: CASSRNQGAEQYF. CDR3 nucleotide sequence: TGCGCCAGCAGCCGTAACCAGGGGGCCGAGCAGTACTTC.

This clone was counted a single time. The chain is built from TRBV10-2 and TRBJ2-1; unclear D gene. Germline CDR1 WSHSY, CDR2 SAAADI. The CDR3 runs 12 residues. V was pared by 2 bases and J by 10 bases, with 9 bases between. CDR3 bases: TGCGCCAGCAGTGAGGCATTGAGCGAGCAGTTCTTC. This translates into CASSEALSEQFF.

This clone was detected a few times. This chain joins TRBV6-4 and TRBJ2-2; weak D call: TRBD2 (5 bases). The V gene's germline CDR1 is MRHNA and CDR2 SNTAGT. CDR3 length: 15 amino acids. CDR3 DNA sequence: TGTGCTACCGAAATAGAGATGGGAGTCACCGGGGAGCTGTTTTTT. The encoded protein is CATEIEMGVTGELFF.

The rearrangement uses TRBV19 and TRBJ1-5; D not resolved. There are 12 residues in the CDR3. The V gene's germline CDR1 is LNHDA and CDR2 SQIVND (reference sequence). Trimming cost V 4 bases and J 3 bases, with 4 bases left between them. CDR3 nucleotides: TGTGCCAGTAGTAATATCAATCAGCCCCAGCATTTT. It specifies CASSNINQPQHF.

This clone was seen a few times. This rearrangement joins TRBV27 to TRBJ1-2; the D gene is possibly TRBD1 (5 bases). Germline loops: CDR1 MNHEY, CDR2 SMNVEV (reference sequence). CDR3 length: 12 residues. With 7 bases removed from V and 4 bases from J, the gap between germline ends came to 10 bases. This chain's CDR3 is CASKAGLYGYTF. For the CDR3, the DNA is TGTGCCAGCAAAGCGGGGCTCTATGGCTACACCTTC.

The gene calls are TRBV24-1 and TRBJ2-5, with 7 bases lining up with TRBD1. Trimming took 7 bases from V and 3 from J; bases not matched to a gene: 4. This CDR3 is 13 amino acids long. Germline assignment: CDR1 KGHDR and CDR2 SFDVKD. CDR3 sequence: CATSAGTEETQYF. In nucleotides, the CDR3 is TGTGCCACCAGCGCCGGGACAGAAGAGACCCAGTACTTC.

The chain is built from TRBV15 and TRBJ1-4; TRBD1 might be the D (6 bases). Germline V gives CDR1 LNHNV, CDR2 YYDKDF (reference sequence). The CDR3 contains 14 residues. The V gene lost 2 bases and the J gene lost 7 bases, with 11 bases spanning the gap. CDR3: CATSRKGTLEKLFF. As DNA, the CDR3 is TGTGCCACCAGCAGAAAGGGGACACTTGAAAAACTGTTTTTT.

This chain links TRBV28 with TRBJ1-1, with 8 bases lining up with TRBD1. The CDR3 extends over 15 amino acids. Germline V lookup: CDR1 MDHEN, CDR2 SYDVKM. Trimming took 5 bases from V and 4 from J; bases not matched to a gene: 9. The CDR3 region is CASSQGQGWVTEAFF. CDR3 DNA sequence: TGTGCCAGCAGTCAAGGACAGGGATGGGTCACTGAAGCTTTCTTT.

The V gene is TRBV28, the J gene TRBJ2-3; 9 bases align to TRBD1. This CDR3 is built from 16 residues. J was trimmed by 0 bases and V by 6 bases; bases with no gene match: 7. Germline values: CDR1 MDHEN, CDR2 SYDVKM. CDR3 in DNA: TGTGCCAGCAGAGAGACAGGGGGGGCTAGCACAGATACGCAGTATTTT. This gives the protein CASRETGGASTDTQYF. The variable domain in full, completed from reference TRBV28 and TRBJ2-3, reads DVKVTQSSRYLVKRTGEKVFLECVQDMDHENMFWYRQDPGLGLRLIYFSYDVKMKEKGDIPEGYSVSREKKERFSLILESASTNQTSMYLCASRETGGASTDTQYFGPGTRLTVL.

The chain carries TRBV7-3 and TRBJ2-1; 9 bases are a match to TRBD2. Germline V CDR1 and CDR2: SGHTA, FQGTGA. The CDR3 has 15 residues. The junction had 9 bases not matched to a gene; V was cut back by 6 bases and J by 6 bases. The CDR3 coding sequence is TGTGCCAGCAGTCTGGTAGCGGGAGAAGGCAATGAGCAGTTCTTC. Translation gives CASSLVAGEGNEQFF.

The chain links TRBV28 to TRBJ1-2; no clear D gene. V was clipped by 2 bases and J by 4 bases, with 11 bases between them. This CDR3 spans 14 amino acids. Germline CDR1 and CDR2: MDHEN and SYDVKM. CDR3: CASSLLGRGYGYTF. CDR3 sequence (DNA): TGTGCCAGCAGTTTACTTGGGCGGGGCTATGGCTACACCTTC.

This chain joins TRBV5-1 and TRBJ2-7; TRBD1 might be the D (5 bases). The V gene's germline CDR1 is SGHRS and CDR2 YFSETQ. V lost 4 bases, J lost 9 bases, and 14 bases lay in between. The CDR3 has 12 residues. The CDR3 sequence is CASSQDKFGQYF. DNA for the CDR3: TGCGCCAGCAGCCAGGACAAGTTCGGGCAGTACTTC.

The CDR3 here is CASSIDSGSMNEQFF. The CDR3 DNA is TGTGCCAGTAGTATCGATAGCGGGAGTATGAATGAGCAGTTCTTC. This chain connects TRBV19 to TRBJ2-1, with 9 bases fitting TRBD2. CDR1 and CDR2 (germline): LNHDA, SQIVND (reference sequence). The CDR3 spans 15 residues. The V gene end was trimmed by 3 bases and the J gene end by 7 bases; junction bases not matched to a gene: 7.

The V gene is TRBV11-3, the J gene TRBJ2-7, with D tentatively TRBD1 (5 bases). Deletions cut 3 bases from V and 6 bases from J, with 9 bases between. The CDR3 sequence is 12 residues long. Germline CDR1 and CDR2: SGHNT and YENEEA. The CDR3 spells CASSFSGSEQYF. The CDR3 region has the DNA TGTGCCAGCAGCTTCTCAGGGTCCGAGCAGTACTTC.

The CDR3 is CASSFPGYNTGELFF. CDR3 nucleotide sequence: TGTGCCAGCAGTTTCCCAGGGTACAACACCGGGGAGCTGTTTTTT. V gene TRBV28 combines with J gene TRBJ2-2, with D perhaps matching TRBD1 (5 bases). CDR3 size: 15 residues. Trimming shortened V by 3 bases and J by 2 bases, and 10 bases separated the two germline ends. Looked up from germline, CDR1 is MDHEN and CDR2 is SYDVKM.

The CDR3 bases are TGTGCCACCAGTGGAGGGAGTGAAAAACTGTTTTTT. It encodes CATSGGSEKLFF. The V call is TRBV24-1, the J call TRBJ1-4; D gene uncertain. Germline V gene lookup returns CDR1 KGHDR and CDR2 SFDVKD. The V end was cut by 5 bases, the J end by 7 bases, with 7 bases between. The CDR3 length is 12 residues.

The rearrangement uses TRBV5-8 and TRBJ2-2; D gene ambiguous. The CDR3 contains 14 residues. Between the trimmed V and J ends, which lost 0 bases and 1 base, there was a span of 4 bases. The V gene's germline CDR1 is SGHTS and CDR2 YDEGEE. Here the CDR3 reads CASSLGENTGELFF. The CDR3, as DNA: TGTGCCAGCAGCTTGGGAGAGAACACCGGGGAGCTGTTTTTT.